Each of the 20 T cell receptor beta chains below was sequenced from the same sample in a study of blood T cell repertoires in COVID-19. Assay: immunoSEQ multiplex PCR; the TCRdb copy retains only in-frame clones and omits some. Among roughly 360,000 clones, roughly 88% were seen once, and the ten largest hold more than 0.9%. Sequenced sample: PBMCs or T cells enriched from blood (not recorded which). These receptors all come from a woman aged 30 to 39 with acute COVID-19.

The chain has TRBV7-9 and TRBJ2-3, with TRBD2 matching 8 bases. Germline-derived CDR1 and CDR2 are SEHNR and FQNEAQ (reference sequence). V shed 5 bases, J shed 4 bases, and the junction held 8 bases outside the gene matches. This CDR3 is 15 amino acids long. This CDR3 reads CASSARAGASDTQYF. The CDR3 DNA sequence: TGTGCCAGCAGCGCCAGAGCGGGGGCCTCAGATACGCAGTATTTT.

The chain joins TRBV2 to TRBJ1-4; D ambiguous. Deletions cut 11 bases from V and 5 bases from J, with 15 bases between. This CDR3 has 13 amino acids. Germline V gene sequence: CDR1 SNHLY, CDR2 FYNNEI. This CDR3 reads CAGRRAGNEKLFF. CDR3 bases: TGTGCCGGCCGTCGGGCGGGGAATGAAAAACTGTTTTTT.

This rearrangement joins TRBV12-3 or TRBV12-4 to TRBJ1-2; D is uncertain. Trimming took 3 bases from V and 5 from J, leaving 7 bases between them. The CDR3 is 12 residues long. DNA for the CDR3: TGTGCCAGCAGTTTCTATGGTTATGGCTACACCTTC. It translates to CASSFYGYGYTF.

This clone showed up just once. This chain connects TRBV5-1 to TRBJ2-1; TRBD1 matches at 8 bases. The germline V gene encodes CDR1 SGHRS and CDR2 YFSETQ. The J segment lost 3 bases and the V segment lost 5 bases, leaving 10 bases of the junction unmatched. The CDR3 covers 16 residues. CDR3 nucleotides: TGCGCCAGCAGACAAGGTCAGGGGGCGGACTACAATGAGCAGTTCTTC. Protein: CASRQGQGADYNEQFF.

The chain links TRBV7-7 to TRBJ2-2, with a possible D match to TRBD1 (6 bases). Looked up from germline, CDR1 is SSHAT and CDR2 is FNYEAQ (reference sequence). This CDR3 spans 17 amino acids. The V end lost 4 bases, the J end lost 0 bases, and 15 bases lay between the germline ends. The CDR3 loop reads CASSSKSGGPNTGELFF. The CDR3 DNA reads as TGTGCCAGCAGCTCTAAAAGTGGGGGCCCGAACACCGGGGAGCTGTTTTTT.

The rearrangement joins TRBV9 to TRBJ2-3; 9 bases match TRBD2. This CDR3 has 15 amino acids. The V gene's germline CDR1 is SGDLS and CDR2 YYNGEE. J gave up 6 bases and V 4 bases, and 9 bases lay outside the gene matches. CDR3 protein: CASSTSAGGPDTQYF. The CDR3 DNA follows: TGTGCCAGCAGCACCTCAGCGGGGGGTCCGGATACGCAGTATTTT.

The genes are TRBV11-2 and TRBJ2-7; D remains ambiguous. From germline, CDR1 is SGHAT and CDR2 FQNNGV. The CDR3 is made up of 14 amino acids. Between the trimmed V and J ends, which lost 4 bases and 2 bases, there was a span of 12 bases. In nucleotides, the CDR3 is TGTGCCAGCAGCTCCTTGCACAGACCCTACGAGCAGTACTTC. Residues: CASSSLHRPYEQYF. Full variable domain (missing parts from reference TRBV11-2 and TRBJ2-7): EAGVAQSPRYKIIEKRQSVAFWCNPISGHATLYWYQQILGQGPKLLIQFQNNGVVDDSQLPKDRFSAERLKGVDSTLKIQPAKLEDSAVYLCASSSLHRPYEQYFGPGTRLTVT.

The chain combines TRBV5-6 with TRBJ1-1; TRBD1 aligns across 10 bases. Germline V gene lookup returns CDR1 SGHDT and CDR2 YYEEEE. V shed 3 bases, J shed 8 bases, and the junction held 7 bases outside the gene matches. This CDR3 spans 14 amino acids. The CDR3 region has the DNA TGTGCCAGCAGCTACGGGACAGGGGTCATAGAAGCTTTCTTT. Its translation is CASSYGTGVIEAFF.

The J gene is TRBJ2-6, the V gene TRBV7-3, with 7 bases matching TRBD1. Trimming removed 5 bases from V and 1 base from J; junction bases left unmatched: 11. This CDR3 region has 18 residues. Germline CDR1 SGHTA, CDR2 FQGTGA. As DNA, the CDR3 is TGTGCCAGCAGCCCCCGACAGGGATATCTGTCTGGGGCCAACGTCCTGACTTTC. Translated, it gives CASSPRQGYLSGANVLTF.

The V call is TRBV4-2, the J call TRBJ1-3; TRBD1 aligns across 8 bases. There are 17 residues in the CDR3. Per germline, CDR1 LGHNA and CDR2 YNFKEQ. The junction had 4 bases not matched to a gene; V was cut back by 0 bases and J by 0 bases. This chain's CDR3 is CASSQEIDRGSGNTIYF. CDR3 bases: TGTGCCAGCAGCCAAGAGATCGACAGGGGCTCTGGAAACACCATATATTTT.

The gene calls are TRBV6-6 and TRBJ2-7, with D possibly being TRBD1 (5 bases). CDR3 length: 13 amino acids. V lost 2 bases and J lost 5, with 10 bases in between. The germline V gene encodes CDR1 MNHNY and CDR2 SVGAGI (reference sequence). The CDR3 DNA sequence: TGTGCCAGCAGTTACCAGGACACTGACGAGCAGTACTTC. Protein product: CASSYQDTDEQYF.

The DNA of the CDR3 is TGTGCCAGCAGCCAAGTGTCAGGGGCCGTCCAAGAGACCCAGTACTTC. It specifies CASSQVSGAVQETQYF. The J gene is TRBJ2-5, the V gene TRBV3-1 (or the pseudogene TRBV3-2); D may be TRBD1 (6 bases). V was clipped by 1 base and J by 1 base, with 13 bases between them. Per germline, CDR1 LGHDT and CDR2 YNNKEL (reference sequence). The CDR3 has 16 amino acids.

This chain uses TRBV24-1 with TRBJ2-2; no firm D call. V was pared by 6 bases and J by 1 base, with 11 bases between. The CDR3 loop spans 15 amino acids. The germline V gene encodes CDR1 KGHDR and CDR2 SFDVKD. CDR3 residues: CATSSEARNTGELFF. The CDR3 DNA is TGTGCCACCAGTTCCGAGGCGAGGAACACCGGGGAGCTGTTTTTT.

CDR3 DNA: TGCGCCAGCAGTGAGACCCCTCGGTACGAGCAGTACTTC. Amino acids: CASSETPRYEQYF. V and J are TRBV10-2 and TRBJ2-7; unclear D gene. In germline, CDR1 is WSHSY, CDR2 SAAADI. Between the trimmed V and J ends, which lost 2 bases and 4 bases, there was a span of 9 bases. The CDR3 has 13 residues.

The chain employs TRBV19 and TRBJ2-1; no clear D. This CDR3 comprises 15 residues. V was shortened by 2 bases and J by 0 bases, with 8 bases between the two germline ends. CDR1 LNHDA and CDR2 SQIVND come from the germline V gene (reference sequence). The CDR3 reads CASSISPSSYNEQFF. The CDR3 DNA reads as TGTGCCAGTAGTATATCGCCTAGCTCCTACAATGAGCAGTTCTTC. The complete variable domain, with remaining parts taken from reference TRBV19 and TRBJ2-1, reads DGGITQSPKYLFRKEGQNVTLSCEQNLNHDAMYWYRQDPGQGLRLIYYSQIVNDFQKGDIAEGYSVSREKKESFPLTVTSAQKNPTAFYLCASSISPSSYNEQFFGPGTRLTVL.

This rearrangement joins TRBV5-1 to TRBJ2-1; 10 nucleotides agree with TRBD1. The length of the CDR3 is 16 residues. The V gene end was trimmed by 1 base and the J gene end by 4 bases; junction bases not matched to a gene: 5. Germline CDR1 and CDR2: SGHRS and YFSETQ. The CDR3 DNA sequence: TGCGCCAGCAGCTTGCAACCGGGACAGGGGTACAATGAGCAGTTCTTC. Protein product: CASSLQPGQGYNEQFF.

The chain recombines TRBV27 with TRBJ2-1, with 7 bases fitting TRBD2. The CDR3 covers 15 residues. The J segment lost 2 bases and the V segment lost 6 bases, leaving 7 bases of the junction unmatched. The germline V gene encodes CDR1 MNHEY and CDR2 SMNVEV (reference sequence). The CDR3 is CASSIGGSPYNEQFF. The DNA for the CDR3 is TGTGCCAGCAGCATCGGGGGGTCGCCCTACAATGAGCAGTTCTTC.

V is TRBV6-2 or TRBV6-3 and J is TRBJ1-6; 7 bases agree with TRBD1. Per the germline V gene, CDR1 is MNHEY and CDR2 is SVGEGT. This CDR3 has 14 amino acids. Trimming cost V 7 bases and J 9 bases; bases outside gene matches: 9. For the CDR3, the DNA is TGTGCCAGCACCCCACAGGGGATGGGTTCACCCCTCCACTTT. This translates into CASTPQGMGSPLHF.

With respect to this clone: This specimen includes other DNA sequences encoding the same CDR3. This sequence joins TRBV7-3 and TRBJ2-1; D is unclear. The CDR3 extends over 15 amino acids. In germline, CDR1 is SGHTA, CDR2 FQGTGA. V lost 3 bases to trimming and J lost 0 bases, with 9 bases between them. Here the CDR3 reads CASSLGLSSYNEQFF. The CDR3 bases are TGTGCCAGCAGCTTGGGCTTAAGCTCCTACAATGAGCAGTTCTTC. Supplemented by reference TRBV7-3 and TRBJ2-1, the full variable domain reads GAGVSQTPSNKVTEKGKYVELRCDPISGHTALYWYRQSLGQGPEFLIYFQGTGAADDSGLPNDRFFAVRPEGSVSTLKIQRTERGDSAVYLCASSLGLSSYNEQFFGPGTRLTVL.

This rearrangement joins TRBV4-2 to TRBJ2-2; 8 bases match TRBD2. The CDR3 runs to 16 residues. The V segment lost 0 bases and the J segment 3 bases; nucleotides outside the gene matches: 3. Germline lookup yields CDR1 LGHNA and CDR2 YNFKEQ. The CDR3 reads CASSQEREGYTGELFF. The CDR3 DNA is TGTGCCAGCAGCCAAGAACGGGAGGGATACACCGGGGAGCTGTTTTTT.